This entry lists 26 T cell receptor beta chains sequenced from one sample in a study of T cells after yellow fever vaccination. A single record per CDR3 protein comes from TCRdb applying MiXCR to the 5' RACE reads. This sample has a few hundred thousand distinct CDR3 sequences, with roughly 4.3% found just once. The material was PBMCs, obtained 5 days after the yellow fever booster vaccination. Every receptor here comes from a man aged 18-30 years who received the YFV17D yellow fever vaccine.

This clonotype was observed at least ten times. V usage is TRBV4-2 and J usage is TRBJ1-6; no definite D call. This CDR3 is 15 amino acids long. V was clipped by 7 bases and J by 10 bases, with 20 bases between them. The V gene's germline CDR1 is LGHNA and CDR2 YNFKEQ. The CDR3 sequence is CASTPSRGIRSPLHF. As DNA, the CDR3 is TGTGCCAGCACCCCCTCTCGCGGGATCAGGTCACCCCTCCACTTT.

This clonotype occurred many times. This chain connects TRBV12-3 or TRBV12-4 to TRBJ2-7; a weak D match, TRBD1 (5 bases). The CDR3 runs to 14 residues. V was cut by 6 bases and J by 0 bases, with 12 bases left in between. The CDR3 bases are TGTGCCAGCAGACAGGACGGCCACTCCTACGAGCAGTACTTC. It yields the protein CASRQDGHSYEQYF.

This clonotype has a count of ten or more. V and J are TRBV6-2 or TRBV6-3 and TRBJ2-1; tentative D call: TRBD2 (5 bases). This CDR3 is built from 16 residues. Germline-derived CDR1 and CDR2 are MNHEY and SVGEGT. The ends were cut back, 2 bases at V and 0 bases at J, with 11 bases in the middle. The CDR3 DNA sequence: TGTGCCAGCAGTTACCTAGCATCCGACTCCTACAATGAGCAGTTCTTC. Its protein product is CASSYLASDSYNEQFF.

The CDR3 sequence is CSAMDGANYGYTF. The CDR3 bases are TGCAGCGCCATGGACGGAGCTAACTATGGCTACACCTTC. The rearrangement uses TRBV29-1 and TRBJ1-2; D is unresolved. The V gene lost 7 bases and the J gene lost 0 bases, with 12 bases spanning the gap. This CDR3 has 13 amino acids. Germline V CDR1 and CDR2: SQVTM, ANQGSEA.

This clonotype was picked up a small number of times. The chain couples TRBV19 to TRBJ1-5; D possibly corresponds to TRBD1 (5 bases). The germline V gene has CDR1 LNHDA and CDR2 SQIVND (reference sequence). CDR3 length: 17 amino acids. The V end was cut by 5 bases, the J end by 9 bases, with 26 bases between. The CDR3 region is CASSVGVGDGPPGPQHF. Here the CDR3 DNA reads TGTGCCAGTAGTGTCGGGGTGGGGGACGGACCCCCTGGGCCCCAGCATTTT.

This chain connects TRBV4-1 to TRBJ1-2; 7 bases are shared with TRBD1. CDR1 and CDR2 from the germline V gene are MGHRA and YSYEKL. This CDR3 contains 17 residues. With V trimmed by 2 bases and J by 5 bases, 14 bases remained unmatched. The CDR3 DNA sequence: TGCGCCAGCAGCCAATGGGACAGCCCTTCTCGGAGGTATGGCTACACCTTC. It yields the protein CASSQWDSPSRRYGYTF.

This clonotype was counted at least ten times. The V call is TRBV5-1, the J call TRBJ2-1; no clear D. V lost 4 bases and J lost 3, with 5 bases in between. Germline CDR1 SGHRS, CDR2 YFSETQ. This CDR3 comprises 12 residues. The DNA of the CDR3 is TGCGCCAGCAGCCAGGACTACAATGAGCAGTTCTTC. Residues: CASSQDYNEQFF. Complete variable domain (other parts from reference TRBV5-1 and TRBJ2-1): KAGVTQTPRYLIKTRGQQVTLSCSPISGHRSVSWYQQTPGQGLQFLFEYFSETQRNKGNFPGRFSGRQFSNSRSEMNVSTLELGDSALYLCASSQDYNEQFFGPGTRLTVL.

The chain couples TRBV2 to TRBJ2-1; D possibly corresponds to TRBD1 (5 bases). This CDR3 region has 13 residues. Trimming took off 7 bases at V and 2 bases at J, with 9 bases between the two ends. The germline V gene encodes CDR1 SNHLY and CDR2 FYNNEI. As DNA, the CDR3 is TGTGCCAGCACACAGGAGCCCTACAATGAGCAGTTCTTC. Protein: CASTQEPYNEQFF. The variable domain in full, with the rest retrieved from reference TRBV2 and TRBJ2-1, is EPEVTQTPSHQVTQMGQEVILRCVPISNHLYFYWYRQILGQKVEFLVSFYNNEISEKSEIFDDQFSVERPDGSNFTLKIRSTKLEDSAMYFCASTQEPYNEQFFGPGTRLTVL.

Many counts were recorded for this clonotype. This chain connects TRBV6-2 or TRBV6-3 to TRBJ1-1, with D uncertain. There are 13 residues in the CDR3. Germline CDR1 and CDR2: MNHEY and SVGEGT. Trimming left V 2 bases short and J 6 bases short, with 10 bases between. Here the CDR3 DNA reads TGTGCCAGCAGTTACGGACGCGATTCTGAAGCTTTCTTT. Translated: CASSYGRDSEAFF.

This clonotype appeared a few times. This rearrangement joins TRBV2 to TRBJ1-5; the D is unclear. This CDR3 contains 13 residues. Trimming took off 9 bases at V and 4 bases at J, with 13 bases between the two ends. Germline-derived CDR1 and CDR2 are SNHLY and FYNNEI. Here the CDR3 reads CASKQGGNQPQHF. The CDR3 DNA follows: TGTGCCAGTAAACAAGGAGGTAATCAGCCCCAGCATTTT.

This clonotype came up many times. The rearrangement joins TRBV20-1 to TRBJ2-1, with 7 bases matching TRBD1. Germline-derived CDR1 and CDR2 are DFQATT and SNEGSKA (reference sequence). V dropped 6 bases and J dropped 4; count of bases not matched to a gene: 9. There are 14 residues in the CDR3. CDR3 nucleotides: TGCAGTGCCCTAATGGGACAGATGTACAATGAGCAGTTCTTC. It codes for CSALMGQMYNEQFF.

In its sample, this clonotype was seen a few times. This sequence joins TRBV18 and TRBJ2-7; D unresolved. The germline CDR1 and CDR2 sequences are KGHSH and LQKENI. CDR3 size: 13 residues. Deletions cut 3 bases from V and 5 bases from J, with 11 bases between. The CDR3 DNA sequence: TGTGCCAGCTCACCCCTCCCCCGGGACGAGCAGTACGTC. Protein product: CASSPLPRDEQYV.

There are many counts of this clonotype. The CDR3 spells CASSQYPSGYYEQYF. CDR3 sequence (DNA): TGTGCCAGCAGCCAATACCCGTCAGGATACTACGAGCAGTACTTC. This chain connects TRBV3-1 to TRBJ2-7; D remains unclear. Per the germline V gene, CDR1 is LGHDT and CDR2 is YNNKEL (reference sequence). V dropped 2 bases and J dropped 3 bases, with 14 bases sitting between them. The CDR3 contains 15 residues.

The rearrangement uses TRBV15 and TRBJ2-7, with D unresolved. The germline V and J ends were trimmed by 0 bases and 3 bases, with 6 bases remaining between them. CDR3 length: 13 residues. Germline V gene sequence: CDR1 LNHNV, CDR2 YYDKDF (reference sequence). CDR3 bases: TGTGCCACCAGCAGAGAGCCTCGCTACGAGCAGTACGTC. Its protein product is CATSREPRYEQYV.

The sample holds many counts of this clonotype. This chain uses TRBV4-1 with TRBJ2-5; the match to TRBD2 covers 10 bases. Per the germline V gene, CDR1 is MGHRA and CDR2 is YSYEKL. With 1 base clipped from V and 1 base from J, the junction kept 6 bases outside the gene matches. This CDR3 has 17 amino acids. The CDR3 DNA follows: TGCGCCAGCAGCCAAGGGATTAGCGGGGGGACCCAAGAGACCCAGTACTTC. This translates into CASSQGISGGTQETQYF.

This rearrangement joins TRBV4-1 to TRBJ2-5; D possibly corresponds to TRBD1 (5 bases). This CDR3 is 14 amino acids long. Germline V CDR1 and CDR2: MGHRA, YSYEKL. Trimming left V 0 bases short and J 7 bases short, with 12 bases between. For the CDR3, the DNA is TGCGCCAGCAGCCAAGATTGGGGCGGCGGGACCCAGTACTTC. Translating gives CASSQDWGGGTQYF.

The chain couples TRBV5-1 to TRBJ2-5; possibly TRBD2 for D (5 bases). V was clipped by 6 bases and J by 3 bases, with 12 bases between them. The CDR3 length is 13 residues. Germline V gene data show CDR1 as SGHRS and CDR2 as YFSETQ. The CDR3 here is CASTVTGEETQYF. CDR3 DNA: TGCGCCAGCACCGTTACCGGGGAAGAGACCCAGTACTTC.

The rearrangement links TRBV20-1 to TRBJ1-6, with D perhaps matching TRBD1 (6 bases). The length of the CDR3 is 16 residues. The germline V gene has CDR1 DFQATT and CDR2 SNEGSKA (reference sequence). Trimming pared 3 bases from V and 4 bases from J, leaving 16 bases between. DNA of the CDR3: TGCAGTGCTAGGGGGGCAGGGAAACGATATAATTCACCCCTCCACTTT. This sequence encodes CSARGAGKRYNSPLHF.

In this sample, this clonotype turned up many times. This chain links TRBV6-6 with TRBJ1-6; D not certain. The CDR3 totals 11 residues. Trimming removed 4 bases from V and 12 bases from J, with 7 bases in between. Germline V gene sequence: CDR1 MNHNY, CDR2 SVGAGI (reference sequence). The CDR3 bases are TGTGCCAGCAGTTTCCATCAACCCCTCCACTTT. Its protein is CASSFHQPLHF.

This clonotype appeared many times. The V call is TRBV24-1, the J call TRBJ2-3, with 8 bases lining up with TRBD1. The CDR3 is 15 amino acids. Germline V gene data show CDR1 as KGHDR and CDR2 as SFDVKD. V dropped 8 bases and J dropped 4; count of bases not matched to a gene: 10. In DNA form, the CDR3 reads TGTGCCACCATCTTCGGACAGGGTCTTTCAGATACGCAGTATTTT. Residues: CATIFGQGLSDTQYF.

This chain connects TRBV18 to TRBJ1-1, with D tentatively TRBD1 (6 bases). Germline CDR1 is KGHSH and CDR2 is LQKENI. V lost 3 bases and J lost 5, with 22 bases in between. The length of the CDR3 is 17 residues. Written as DNA, the CDR3 is TGTGCCAGCTCACCCACTCCACAGGGCGGCGGTGGAACTGAAGCTTTCTTT. It encodes CASSPTPQGGGGTEAFF.

The gene calls are TRBV28 and TRBJ2-5; a weak D match, TRBD1 (6 bases). CDR1 is MDHEN and CDR2 is SYDVKM in the germline V gene. Trimming cost V 6 bases and J 5 bases, with 16 bases left between them. The CDR3 runs to 14 residues. Here the CDR3 DNA reads TGTGCCAGCAGGCCGGGACACATGCAGGAGACCCAGTACTTC. Translated: CASRPGHMQETQYF.

This clonotype was seen a handful of times. This chain links TRBV4-3 with TRBJ2-1; D gene unclear. Trimming removed 0 bases at V and 0 bases at J, with 18 bases between. This CDR3 has 19 residues. Germline V gives CDR1 LGHNA, CDR2 YSLEER. CDR3 sequence: CASSQEPRTTKSSYNEQFF. CDR3 in DNA: TGCGCCAGCAGCCAAGAGCCTAGGACCACCAAAAGCTCCTACAATGAGCAGTTCTTC.

This clonotype occurred many times. This chain links TRBV5-1 with TRBJ2-3; the D gene is possibly TRBD1 (5 bases). CDR3 length: 15 residues. V lost 4 bases to trimming and J lost 4 bases, with 16 bases between them. Per the germline V gene, CDR1 is SGHRS and CDR2 is YFSETQ. In DNA form, the CDR3 reads TGCGCCAGCAGCCCACAGGACGCTTTCCCAGATACGCAGTATTTT. Encoded protein: CASSPQDAFPDTQYF.

Only a few counts were recorded for this clonotype. This chain links TRBV20-1 with TRBJ2-3, with D maybe TRBD1 (5 bases). CDR3 size: 12 residues. V lost 4 bases and J lost 5, with 10 bases in between. CDR1 and CDR2 (germline): DFQATT, SNEGSKA (reference sequence). CDR3 coding DNA: TGCAGTGCTATCCTGGGGCAAGATACGCAGTATTTT. This sequence encodes CSAILGQDTQYF.

The chain uses TRBV7-9 and TRBJ1-6; D may be TRBD1 (5 bases). V gave up 1 base and J gave up 8 bases, with 21 bases separating them. This CDR3 contains 18 residues. In germline, CDR1 is SEHNR, CDR2 FQNEAQ (reference sequence). CDR3 amino acids: CASSLERGWPGQDSPLHF. The CDR3 coding sequence is TGTGCCAGCAGCTTAGAGCGGGGTTGGCCGGGGCAAGATTCACCCCTCCACTTT.